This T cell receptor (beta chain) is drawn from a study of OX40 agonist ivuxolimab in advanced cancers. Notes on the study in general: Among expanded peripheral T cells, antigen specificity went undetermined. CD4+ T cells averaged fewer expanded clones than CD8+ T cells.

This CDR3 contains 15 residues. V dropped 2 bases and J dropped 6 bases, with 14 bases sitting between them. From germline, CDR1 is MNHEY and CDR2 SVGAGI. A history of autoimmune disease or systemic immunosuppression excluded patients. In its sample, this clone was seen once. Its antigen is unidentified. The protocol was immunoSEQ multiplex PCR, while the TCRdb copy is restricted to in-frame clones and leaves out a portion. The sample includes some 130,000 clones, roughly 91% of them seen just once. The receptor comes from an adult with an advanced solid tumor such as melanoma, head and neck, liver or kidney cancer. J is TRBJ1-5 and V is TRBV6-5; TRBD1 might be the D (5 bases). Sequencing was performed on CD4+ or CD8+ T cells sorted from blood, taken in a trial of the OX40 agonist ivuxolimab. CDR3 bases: TGTGCCAGCAGTTACCCCGAAGACGGGGCTCAGCCCCAGCATTTT. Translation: CASSYPEDGAQPQHF.